This TCR beta chain was identified during a study of PD-1 blockade in mismatch repair-deficient tumors (dated 2017 in TCRdb). General notes on the study: The trial enrolled roughly 83 consecutive patients with 12 mismatch repair-deficient cancer types between September 2013 and 2016, all previously treated and progressing. Deep sequencing of TCR CDR3 regions was used to track tumor-associated T cell clones in peripheral blood of patients responding to PD-1 blockade.

The library relied on the immunoSEQ multiplex PCR assay. The table comes from immuneACCESS by way of TCRdb, which keeps in-frame sequences with V and J called. Part of the clones is missing from these tables; in studies checked, under half for an unresolved V gene and the rest for unknown reasons. The sample data list 14,000 or so clones, and 84% of these were observed just once. The leading ten clones occupy approximately 1.7% of the sample. General findings and caveats noted by the study authors: Tumor-resident clones, often undetectable in blood before treatment, expanded rapidly after pembrolizumab and then contracted, generally before radiologic responses.

This clone occurred a few times. What antigen it recognizes has not been identified. Base qualities are not provided; no much larger clone lies one nucleotide away. Mismatch repair deficiency in every enrolled patient was established by polymerase chain reaction or immunohistochemistry. TCR sequencing was carried out for a few patients who responded to pembrolizumab therapy. The phase II trial prospectively evaluated PD-1 blockade with pembrolizumab in advanced mismatch repair-deficient cancers, independent of tissue of origin. Peripheral blood T cell samples were serially collected before and at multiple times after PD-1 blockade was started. Blood sampling times were reported as weeks after the first pembrolizumab dose. The junction carries 8 bases between V and J, which are trimmed by 5 bases and 1 base respectively. There are 13 amino acids in the CDR3, from cysteine to phenylalanine inclusive. CDR3 DNA is the only sequence kept; it has 39 bases, read in frame from the first base. CDR1 SNHLY and CDR2 FYNNEI are derived from the germline V gene.

Rearrangement joined TRBV2 to TRBJ1-1; TRBD1 could be the D gene, as 5 bases match. The origin of this receptor is an adult with mismatch repair-deficient cancer. The sequencing used PBMCs, collected approximately 15 weeks after starting pembrolizumab. The bases read TGTGCCAGCAGTCTAGACAGGAACACTGAAGCTTTCTTT. The resulting protein is CASSLDRNTEAFF. Joined to the reference TRBV2 and TRBJ1-1 proteins, this CDR3 gives the full variable domain: EPEVTQTPSHQVTQMGQEVILRCVPISNHLYFYWYRQILGQKVEFLVSFYNNEISEKSEIFDDQFSVERPDGSNFTLKIRSTKLEDSAMYFCASSLDRNTEAFFGQGTRLTVV.